This TCR beta chain was sequenced during a study of blood T cell repertoires in COVID-19. Study background: PBMCs, B-cell-depleted T cells, or T cells were the source of the cDNA or gDNA that made up the material.

This CDR3 comprises 14 residues. The V segment lost 6 bases and the J segment 9 bases; nucleotides outside the gene matches: 8. Germline V lookup: CDR1 SGDLS, CDR2 YYNGEE. Some clones are missing from TCRdb's copy, which holds only in-frame ones; the method was immunoSEQ multiplex PCR. The sample holds 70,000 to 80,000 clones, under 95% seen once. This chain uses TRBV9 with TRBJ2-1; 11 bases agree with TRBD2. The clonotype originates from a woman in her sixties or seventies with active COVID-19. The sample consisted of peripheral blood. The CDR3 nucleotides read TGTGCCAGCACGTTACTAGCGGGAGATGGTGAGCAGTTCTTC. Its translation is CASTLLAGDGEQFF. The full variable domain, in which reference TRBV9 and TRBJ2-1 provide the parts outside the CDR3, is DSGVTQTPKHLITATGQRVTLRCSPRSGDLSVYWYQQSLDQGLQFLIQYYNGEERAKGNILERFSAQQFPDLHSELNLSSLELGDSALYFCASTLLAGDGEQFFGPGTRLTVL.